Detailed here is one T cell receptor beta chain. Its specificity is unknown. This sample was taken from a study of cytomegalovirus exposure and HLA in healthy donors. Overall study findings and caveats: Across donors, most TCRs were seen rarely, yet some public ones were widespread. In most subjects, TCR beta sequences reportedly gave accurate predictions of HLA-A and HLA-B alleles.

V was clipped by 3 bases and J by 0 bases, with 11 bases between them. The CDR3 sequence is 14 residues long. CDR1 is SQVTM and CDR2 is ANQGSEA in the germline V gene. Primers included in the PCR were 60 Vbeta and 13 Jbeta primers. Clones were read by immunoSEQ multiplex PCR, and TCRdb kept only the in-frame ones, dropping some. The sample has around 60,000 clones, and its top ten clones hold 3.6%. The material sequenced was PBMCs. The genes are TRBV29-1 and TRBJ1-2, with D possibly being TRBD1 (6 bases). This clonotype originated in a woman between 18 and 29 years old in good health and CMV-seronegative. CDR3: CSVEPAGANYGYTF. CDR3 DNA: TGCAGCGTTGAGCCGGCAGGGGCTAACTATGGCTACACCTTC.